These 16 T cell receptor beta chains were all obtained from the same sample, sequenced in a study of cytomegalovirus exposure and HLA in healthy donors. TCRdb's table, derived via immunoSEQ multiplex PCR, lists solely in-frame clones and lacks some. This sample has roughly 120,000 clones, with more than 75% found just once. Sequenced: PBMCs. These receptors were taken from a young woman in good health and CMV-seropositive.

The V call is TRBV6-1, the J call TRBJ2-1, with 11 bases matching TRBD2. CDR1 and CDR2 (germline): MNHNS, SASEGT. The CDR3 is made up of 17 amino acids. V lost 2 bases to trimming and J lost 3 bases; unmatched junction nucleotides: 6. Here the CDR3 reads CASSERASGGIYNEQFF. Written as DNA, the CDR3 is TGTGCCAGCAGTGAAAGGGCTAGCGGGGGGATCTACAATGAGCAGTTCTTC.

The chain has TRBV7-3 and TRBJ2-1; 9 bases line up with TRBD2. CDR1 and CDR2 from the germline V gene are SGHTA and FQGTGA. This CDR3 comprises 16 residues. Trimming took 1 base from V and 4 from J; bases not matched to a gene: 5. The CDR3 nucleotides read TGTGCCAGCAGCTTAAATCTAGCGGGGCGTTACAATGAGCAGTTCTTC. It encodes CASSLNLAGRYNEQFF.

This clone has a handful of counts. The chain is built from TRBV19 and TRBJ2-5; TRBD1 might be the D (5 bases). V lost 2 bases to trimming and J lost 0 bases, with 7 bases between them. The germline gives CDR1 LNHDA, CDR2 SQIVND (reference sequence). The CDR3 is 14 amino acids. In DNA, the CDR3 is TGTGCCAGTAGTATACCCAGGGACCAAGAGACCCAGTACTTC. Encoded protein: CASSIPRDQETQYF.

V usage is TRBV7-2 and J usage is TRBJ1-5; TRBD1 agrees at 7 bases. Germline loops: CDR1 SGHTA, CDR2 FQGNSA. The V segment lost 3 bases and the J segment 6 bases; nucleotides outside the gene matches: 11. This CDR3 has 16 amino acids. In DNA form, the CDR3 reads TGTGCCAGCAGCTTGGGGCCTGGACAGGCTGGTCAGCCCCAGCATTTT. Amino acids: CASSLGPGQAGQPQHF.

The chain joins TRBV7-9 to TRBJ2-5, with TRBD2 identical over 10 bases. Trimming removed 1 base from V and 2 bases from J; junction bases left unmatched: 4. There are 16 residues in the CDR3. Looked up from germline, CDR1 is SEHNR and CDR2 is FQNEAQ (reference sequence). CDR3 DNA sequence: TGTGCCAGCAGCTTAGGTAGCGGGAGGTTTCAAGAGACCCAGTACTTC. Residues: CASSLGSGRFQETQYF.

The V call is TRBV4-1, the J call TRBJ2-2; D possibly corresponds to TRBD2 (7 bases). Germline V gene sequence: CDR1 MGHRA, CDR2 YSYEKL. CDR3 size: 17 residues. Trimming shortened V by 11 bases and J by 0 bases, and 22 bases separated the two germline ends. The chain's CDR3 is CASHLEGGASNTGELFF. The CDR3 bases are TGCGCCTCACATTTAGAGGGGGGGGCTTCGAACACCGGGGAGCTGTTTTTT.

The rearrangement links TRBV14 to TRBJ2-3, with TRBD2 identical over 13 bases. CDR1 and CDR2 (germline): SGHDN, FVKESK. V gave up 6 bases and J gave up 2 bases; unmatched junction bases: 5. The CDR3 sequence is 16 residues long. CDR3 nucleotide sequence: TGTGCCAGCAGTCGACTAGCGGGGGGCCTCACAGATACGCAGTATTTT. Its translation is CASSRLAGGLTDTQYF.

The chain carries TRBV19 and TRBJ1-2; tentative D call: TRBD1 (6 bases). Germline CDR1 is LNHDA and CDR2 is SQIVND (reference sequence). V was trimmed by 6 bases and J by 6 bases, leaving 11 bases between them. The CDR3 length is 12 residues. The chain's CDR3 is CASSFRDNGYTF. The CDR3 DNA reads as TGTGCCAGTAGCTTCCGGGACAATGGCTACACCTTC.

The chain carries TRBV25-1 and TRBJ2-3; 12 bases fit TRBD2. CDR3 length: 15 residues. CDR1 MGHDK and CDR2 SYGVNS come from the germline V gene. The ends lost 8 bases at V and 3 bases at J; junction bases unmatched: 6. CDR3 sequence reads: CASASSGGVTDTQYF. In DNA form, the CDR3 reads TGTGCCAGCGCGTCTAGCGGGGGGGTGACAGATACGCAGTATTTT. Full variable domain (missing parts from reference TRBV25-1 and TRBJ2-3): EADIYQTPRYLVIGTGKKITLECSQTMGHDKMYWYQQDPGMELHLIHYSYGVNSTEKGDLSSESTVSRIRTEHFPLTLESARPSHTSQYLCASASSGGVTDTQYFGPGTRLTVL.

The chain combines TRBV27 with TRBJ1-1; TRBD1 is a possible D gene (6 bases). Trimming took 5 bases from V and 5 from J, leaving 18 bases between them. Per germline, CDR1 MNHEY and CDR2 SMNVEV (reference sequence). This CDR3 is 15 amino acids long. The CDR3 is CASSQTSLGGTEAFF. CDR3 nucleotides: TGTGCCAGCAGTCAAACGAGCCTAGGGGGAACTGAAGCTTTCTTT.

This rearrangement joins TRBV4-3 to TRBJ2-3, with TRBD1 identical over 8 bases. The CDR3 loop spans 15 amino acids. The germline gives CDR1 LGHNA, CDR2 YSLEER. V lost 2 bases and J lost 3; bases outside the gene matches: 4. The CDR3 loop is CASSQRTGRTDTQYF. CDR3 in DNA: TGCGCCAGCAGCCAACGGACAGGGAGGACAGATACGCAGTATTTT.

V gene TRBV18 combines with J gene TRBJ2-5; 9 positions match TRBD1. CDR1 is KGHSH and CDR2 is LQKENI in the germline V gene. With V trimmed by 3 bases and J by 4 bases, 3 bases remained unmatched. This CDR3 spans 14 amino acids. CDR3 residues: CASSPGQGGETQYF. The CDR3 nucleotides read TGTGCCAGCTCACCGGGACAGGGCGGAGAGACCCAGTACTTC. Variable domain in full (rest from reference TRBV18 and TRBJ2-5): NAGVMQNPRHLVRRRGQEARLRCSPMKGHSHVYWYRQLPEEGLKFMVYLQKENIIDESGMPKERFSAEFPKEGPSILRIQQVVRGDSAAYFCASSPGQGGETQYFGPGTRLLVL.

The rearrangement links TRBV6-1 to TRBJ2-3, with D possibly TRBD2 on 5 matching bases. The CDR3 sequence is 14 residues long. From germline, CDR1 is MNHNS and CDR2 SASEGT. Deletions cut 8 bases from V and 2 bases from J, with 14 bases between. The CDR3 sequence is CASLRTGITDTQYF. In DNA, the CDR3 is TGTGCCAGCCTCCGGACGGGAATCACAGATACGCAGTATTTT.

The chain uses TRBV5-1 and TRBJ2-3, with D possibly TRBD1 on 6 matching bases. V was cut by 6 bases and J by 6 bases, with 14 bases left in between. There are 13 residues in the CDR3. Germline CDR1 reads SGHRS; CDR2 reads YFSETQ. This chain's CDR3 is CASNWADRDTQYF. The CDR3, as DNA: TGCGCCAGCAATTGGGCAGACAGGGATACGCAGTATTTT.

V is TRBV19 and J is TRBJ1-3, with D uncertain. The length of the CDR3 is 14 residues. V lost 3 bases, J lost 0 bases, and 6 bases lay in between. Germline CDR1 is LNHDA and CDR2 is SQIVND (reference sequence). Here the CDR3 DNA reads TGTGCCAGTAGTATTTCTTACTCTGGAAACACCATATATTTT. This encodes CASSISYSGNTIYF.

This rearrangement joins TRBV27 to TRBJ1-2; 9 bases fit TRBD1. The V and J ends lost 5 bases and 10 bases, in that order; junction bases with no gene match: 14. There are 15 residues in the CDR3. Germline CDR1 reads MNHEY; CDR2 reads SMNVEV (reference sequence). In DNA form, the CDR3 reads TGTGCCAGCAGTCACAATCCCGGGACAGGGAATGACTACACCTTC. Its translation is CASSHNPGTGNDYTF.